The next 16 T cell receptor beta chains were all read from a single sample in a study of cytomegalovirus exposure and HLA in healthy donors. 13 Jbeta primers and 60 Vbeta primers were used for the PCR. Repertoires were generated with immunoSEQ multiplex PCR, while TCRdb's copy carries only in-frame clones and drops some. Here the sample spans some 250,000 clones, roughly 82% being singletons. Sequenced material: PBMCs. The receptors originated from a woman in her 40s in good health and CMV-seropositive.

This clone has just a few counts. The chain uses TRBV29-1 and TRBJ2-3; 8 positions match TRBD2. This CDR3 contains 15 residues. Per the germline V gene, CDR1 is SQVTM and CDR2 is ANQGSEA. Trimming removed 4 bases from V and 2 bases from J; junction bases left unmatched: 8. CDR3 amino acids: CSVGPGGLITDTQYF. The CDR3 coding sequence is TGCAGCGTTGGCCCGGGAGGGCTTATCACAGATACGCAGTATTTT.

V usage is TRBV6-5 and J usage is TRBJ2-5; 7 bases match TRBD2. CDR1 is MNHEY, CDR2 SVGAGI, per germline. V shed 0 bases and J 1 base; nucleotides not matched to a gene: 5. The CDR3 sequence is 16 residues long. CDR3 protein: CASSYSMSSGQETQYF. Here the CDR3 DNA reads TGTGCCAGCAGTTACTCGATGTCTAGCGGCCAAGAGACCCAGTACTTC.

This chain uses TRBV27 with TRBJ1-6; 8 bases match TRBD1. The germline V gene has CDR1 MNHEY and CDR2 SMNVEV (reference sequence). This CDR3 has 14 residues. V shed 7 bases, J shed 6 bases, and the junction held 5 bases outside the gene matches. CDR3 loop: CASTQQGGNSPLHF. The DNA for the CDR3 is TGTGCCAGCACCCAACAGGGGGGTAATTCACCCCTCCACTTT.

This sequence joins TRBV5-4 and TRBJ1-6; 10 bases are a match to TRBD1. After removal of 4 bases from V and 3 bases from J, the junction contained 7 bases not matched to a gene. The CDR3 is 17 residues long. Germline CDR1 SGHNT, CDR2 YYREEE (reference sequence). CDR3 in amino acids: CASSPGTGENYNSPLHF. The CDR3 coding sequence is TGTGCCAGCAGCCCAGGGACAGGGGAGAACTATAATTCACCCCTCCACTTT.

This sequence joins TRBV5-4 and TRBJ1-1, with no clear D. The CDR3 runs 15 residues. Germline CDR1 SGHNT, CDR2 YYREEE (reference sequence). V shed 4 bases and J shed 8 bases, with 21 bases lying between them. The CDR3 region is CASSLEGIGRREAFF. The DNA of the CDR3 is TGTGCCAGCAGCCTGGAGGGAATTGGTAGGAGGGAAGCTTTCTTT.

The chain combines TRBV6-6 with TRBJ1-6, with 8 bases lining up with TRBD1. Germline CDR1 reads MNHNY; CDR2 reads SVGAGI (reference sequence). The CDR3 consists of 14 residues. The trim removed 5 bases at V and 7 bases at J, leaving 4 bases unmatched. The CDR3 is CASSPTGENSPLHF. DNA of the CDR3: TGTGCCAGCAGTCCGACAGGGGAAAATTCACCCCTCCACTTT.

This clone was counted once. DNA for the CDR3: TGTGCCAGCAGCGTAGGCGGGGGACCTTTTCGAGGCACTGAAGCTTTCTTT. It is translated as CASSVGGGPFRGTEAFF. This chain connects TRBV9 to TRBJ1-1, with D possibly TRBD1 on 5 matching bases. V was shortened by 0 bases and J by 4 bases, with 19 bases between the two germline ends. CDR3 length equals 17 residues. Germline loops: CDR1 SGDLS, CDR2 YYNGEE. Supplemented by reference TRBV9 and TRBJ1-1, the full variable domain reads DSGVTQTPKHLITATGQRVTLRCSPRSGDLSVYWYQQSLDQGLQFLIQYYNGEERAKGNILERFSAQQFPDLHSELNLSSLELGDSALYFCASSVGGGPFRGTEAFFGQGTRLTVV.

The chain couples TRBV15 to TRBJ1-2; D may be TRBD1 (6 bases). V was shortened by 0 bases and J by 4 bases, with 12 bases between the two germline ends. CDR1 LNHNV and CDR2 YYDKDF come from the germline V gene (reference sequence). The CDR3 is 15 amino acids. CDR3 protein: CATSRDTGSSYGYTF. CDR3 nucleotide sequence: TGTGCCACCAGCAGAGATACAGGGTCCAGCTATGGCTACACCTTC. The variable domain in full, with the rest retrieved from reference TRBV15 and TRBJ1-2, is DAMVIQNPRYQVTQFGKPVTLSCSQTLNHNVMYWYQQKSSQAPKLLFHYYDKDFNNEADTPDNFQSRRPNTSFCFLDIRSPGLGDTAMYLCATSRDTGSSYGYTFGSGTRLTVV.

J is TRBJ1-5 and V is TRBV12-5; TRBD1 aligns across 9 bases. Per germline, CDR1 LGHNT and CDR2 FRNRAP. The CDR3 extends over 16 amino acids. With 1 base clipped from V and 6 bases from J, the junction kept 7 bases outside the gene matches. The CDR3 coding sequence is TGTGCTAGTGGTTTGGGAATACAGGGGGCAGGTCAGCCCCAGCATTTT. It specifies CASGLGIQGAGQPQHF. Drawing the rest from reference TRBV12-5 and TRBJ1-5, the complete variable domain is DARVTQTPRHKVTEMGQEVTMRCQPILGHNTVFWYRQTMMQGLELLAYFRNRAPLDDSGMPKDRFSAEMPDATLATLKIQPSEPRDSAVYFCASGLGIQGAGQPQHFGDGTRLSIL.

The V call is TRBV4-2, the J call TRBJ2-1, with 11 positions matching TRBD2. This CDR3 has 18 amino acids. V lost 4 bases, J lost 5 bases, and 13 bases stayed unmatched. Germline loops: CDR1 LGHNA, CDR2 YNFKEQ. The CDR3 protein is CASSRTQGLAGGDNEQFF. The CDR3 region has the DNA TGTGCCAGCAGCCGGACACAGGGTCTAGCGGGGGGTGACAATGAGCAGTTCTTC.

The chain uses TRBV9 and TRBJ2-5; 7 positions agree with TRBD2. Germline assignment: CDR1 SGDLS and CDR2 YYNGEE. Germline trimming cut 0 bases from V and 3 bases from J; bases unmatched to any gene: 5. This CDR3 is built from 15 residues. Here the CDR3 reads CASSVAGLTEETQYF. For the CDR3, the DNA is TGTGCCAGCAGCGTAGCGGGACTAACGGAAGAGACCCAGTACTTC.

This chain links TRBV4-1 with TRBJ2-7; 7 nucleotides line up with TRBD1. Germline V gene sequence: CDR1 MGHRA, CDR2 YSYEKL. The CDR3 spans 14 residues. The V gene end was trimmed by 0 bases and the J gene end by 3 bases; junction bases not matched to a gene: 2. The CDR3: CASSQEGTVYEQYF. CDR3 DNA: TGCGCCAGCAGCCAAGAGGGGACAGTCTACGAGCAGTACTTC.

V usage is TRBV9 and J usage is TRBJ2-7, with 8 nucleotides matching TRBD2. This CDR3 is built from 15 residues. The V and J ends lost 4 bases and 2 bases, in that order; junction bases with no gene match: 8. CDR1 is SGDLS, CDR2 YYNGEE, per germline. Here the CDR3 reads CASSPVAGLTYEQYF. CDR3 in DNA: TGTGCCAGCAGCCCGGTAGCGGGATTAACCTACGAGCAGTACTTC.

CDR3 sequence: CASSISSSGAYEQYF. CDR3 coding DNA: TGTGCCAGTAGTATCTCGTCTAGCGGAGCCTACGAGCAGTACTTC. The rearrangement joins TRBV19 to TRBJ2-7, with 7 positions matching TRBD2. This CDR3 has 15 amino acids. Germline values: CDR1 LNHDA, CDR2 SQIVND (reference sequence). V shed 3 bases and J 2 bases; nucleotides not matched to a gene: 7. Supplemented by reference TRBV19 and TRBJ2-7, the full variable domain reads DGGITQSPKYLFRKEGQNVTLSCEQNLNHDAMYWYRQDPGQGLRLIYYSQIVNDFQKGDIAEGYSVSREKKESFPLTVTSAQKNPTAFYLCASSISSSGAYEQYFGPGTRLTVT.

The chain is built from TRBV7-4 and TRBJ1-4, with D possibly matching TRBD1 (5 bases). The V gene's germline CDR1 is SGHVT and CDR2 SQSDAQ. V gave up 5 bases and J gave up 0 bases, with 25 bases separating them. This CDR3 is 20 amino acids long. The CDR3 DNA sequence: TGTGCCAGCAGCCACACCTCAGGTCGCAGGGTTTATGCAACTAATGAAAAACTGTTTTTT. It codes for CASSHTSGRRVYATNEKLFF.

This clone was counted a single time. The chain couples TRBV18 to TRBJ2-5; maybe TRBD1 (5 bases). The length of the CDR3 is 19 residues. CDR1 and CDR2 (germline): KGHSH, LQKENI. V lost 2 bases to trimming and J lost 5 bases, with 27 bases between them. The CDR3 sequence is CASSPWLVGQASNRETQYF. The CDR3 DNA sequence: TGTGCCAGCTCACCATGGCTAGTAGGACAAGCATCCAACAGGGAGACCCAGTACTTC.